The 21 T cell receptor beta chains reported below all come from one sample, sequenced in a study of T cells in women clearing cervical HPV infection. Sequencing was performed with immunoSEQ multiplex PCR; in TCRdb, only in-frame clones are kept and a portion is missing. This sample contains about 46,000 clones. Sample: blood buffy coat. The receptors shown here come from a woman aged 18 to 75 with a cervical HPV16 infection that either progressed to CIN3+ or cleared (not recorded which).

Worth noting for this clone: The read terminates 3 residues ahead of where the CDR3 ends, so the germline J gene completes it. The V gene is TRBV11-3, the J gene TRBJ2-3; 7 positions match TRBD2. The CDR3 runs 14 residues. J lost 5 bases, V lost 7 bases, and 9 bases had no gene match. Germline V CDR1 and CDR2: SGHNT, YENEEA. The chain's CDR3 is CASTRGRGKDTQYF. The DNA read from the CDR3 is TGTGCCAGCACCCGGGGGAGGGGAAAAGATACG.

Remarks on this clone: The read ends 3 residues shy of where the CDR3 ends; the end is completed using the germline J gene. The J gene is TRBJ1-1, the V gene TRBV5-1, with 7 bases aligning to TRBD1. With V trimmed by 4 bases and J by 1 base, 7 bases remained unmatched. Germline V gives CDR1 SGHRS, CDR2 YFSETQ. The CDR3 sequence is 15 residues long. CDR3 DNA, as far as it was read: TGCGCCAGCAGCCCTGGAGGGGGCCAGAACACTGAA. Translated, it gives CASSPGGGQNTE. The full CDR3 protein reads CASSPGGGQNTEAFF. The whole variable domain, remainder taken from reference TRBV5-1 and TRBJ1-1, is KAGVTQTPRYLIKTRGQQVTLSCSPISGHRSVSWYQQTPGQGLQFLFEYFSETQRNKGNFPGRFSGRQFSNSRSEMNVSTLELGDSALYLCASSPGGGQNTEAFFGQGTRLTVV.

With regard to this clone: The sequenced fragment ends 3 residues before the CDR3 boundary, so the rest is inferred from the germline J gene. The chain combines TRBV19 with TRBJ1-1, with a possible D match to TRBD1 (5 bases). V was cut by 3 bases and J by 1 base, with 12 bases left in between. Germline V gene sequence: CDR1 LNHDA, CDR2 SQIVND (reference sequence). The CDR3 is 15 amino acids. CDR3 region: CASSMGRGTNTEAFF. The covered CDR3 bases are TGTGCCAGTAGTATGGGACGGGGGACGAACACTGAA. Using reference TRBV19 and TRBJ1-1 for the parts outside the CDR3, the full variable domain is DGGITQSPKYLFRKEGQNVTLSCEQNLNHDAMYWYRQDPGQGLRLIYYSQIVNDFQKGDIAEGYSVSREKKESFPLTVTSAQKNPTAFYLCASSMGRGTNTEAFFGQGTRLTVV.

To note about this clone: The CDR3 is cut off 3 residues early in the read; its end comes from the germline J gene. This chain connects TRBV19 to TRBJ2-2; 8 bases line up with TRBD2. CDR3 length: 17 amino acids. CDR1 and CDR2 (germline): LNHDA, SQIVND (reference sequence). Germline trimming cut 5 bases from V and 1 base from J; bases unmatched to any gene: 9. The CDR3 bases that were read are TGTGCCAGTAGTCCCCGGACTAGCCCCAAGAACACCGGGGAG. Its translation: CASSPRTSPKNTGE. The CDR3 in its entirety is CASSPRTSPKNTGELFF.

Concerning this clone itself: The read ends 3 residues before the CDR3 terminus; that terminus is restored from the germline J gene. V usage is TRBV5-4 and J usage is TRBJ1-1, with D possibly being TRBD1 (6 bases). Germline CDR1 SGHNT, CDR2 YYREEE (reference sequence). CDR3 length equals 16 residues. Trimming took off 6 bases at V and 0 bases at J, with 18 bases between the two ends. The CDR3 bases that were read are TGTGCCAGCACCTCTGGGGGGGCTGTGATGAACACTGAA. Residues: CASTSGGAVMNTE. The whole CDR3 sequence reads CASTSGGAVMNTEAFF.

The sequenced part of the CDR3 DNA is TGTGCCAGCAGCTTATCACCCGGGACAGGTTCTGAG. Encoded protein: CASSLSPGTGSE. In full, the CDR3 reads CASSLSPGTGSEQFF. The chain links TRBV7-3 to TRBJ2-1; 8 bases line up with TRBD1. The CDR3 end falls 3 residues outside the read, so it is completed with the germline J gene. Germline assignment: CDR1 SGHTA and CDR2 FQGTGA. With V trimmed by 2 bases and J by 9 bases, 9 bases remained unmatched. This CDR3 has 15 residues.

A word on this clone: Its ends do not fully match the called genes, so a read error is possible. Read data end 3 residues before the CDR3 end; the end is taken from the germline J gene. This sequence joins TRBV7-7 and TRBJ1-3, with D unclear. The V gene's germline CDR1 is SSHAT and CDR2 FNYEAQ (reference sequence). The CDR3 consists of 16 residues. CDR3 sequence reads: CASSLEPPFSGNTIYF. The CDR3 bases that were read are TGTGCTAGCAGCTTAGAGCCTCCCTTCTCTGGAAACACC.

In the case of this clone: At one of its ends the junction is not consistent with the germline gene, which may arise from a read error. Read sequence stops 3 residues before the CDR3 end, and the germline J gene provides the missing end. Other DNA sequences in the same sample also yield this CDR3. The rearrangement uses TRBV30 and TRBJ1-3, with a tentative D call TRBD1 (5 bases). The CDR3 runs to 13 residues. Looked up from germline, CDR1 is GTSNPN and CDR2 is SVGIG (reference sequence). CDR3 sequence reads: CAWRRGAGNTIYF. Incomplete CDR3 DNA: TGTGCCTGGAGAAGAGGGGCCGGAAACACA.

With respect to this clone: The sequenced fragment ends 3 residues before the CDR3 boundary, so the rest is inferred from the germline J gene. The chain carries TRBV6-2 or TRBV6-3 and TRBJ2-2; TRBD2 matches 10 bases. Germline lookup yields CDR1 MNHEY and CDR2 SVGEGT. The CDR3 covers 16 residues. V shed 7 bases, J shed 6 bases, and the junction held 11 bases outside the gene matches. The CDR3 bases that were read are TGTGCCAGCAACGGACCTAGCGGGAGAGGCTCCGGGGAG. It translates to CASNGPSGRGSGE. The whole CDR3 sequence reads CASNGPSGRGSGELFF.

As concerns this clone: From the germline J gene comes the end of the CDR3, since the read stops 3 residues before it. The J gene is TRBJ2-7, the V gene TRBV2; no clear D gene. Between the trimmed V and J ends, which lost 7 bases and 5 bases, there was a span of 12 bases. CDR3 length: 12 residues. Germline CDR1 and CDR2: SNHLY and FYNNEI. Incomplete CDR3 DNA: TGTGCCAGCAAGGTAAACCACGACGAG. As protein: CASKVNHDE. The entire CDR3 protein reads CASKVNHDEQYF.

With respect to this clone: Read coverage stops 3 residues before the CDR3 terminus; the germline J gene supplies the remainder. The chain is built from TRBV6-1 and TRBJ1-5, with a possible D match to TRBD1 (6 bases). The ends were cut back, 4 bases at V and 5 bases at J, with 9 bases in the middle. The CDR3 contains 13 residues. The germline CDR1 and CDR2 sequences are MNHNS and SASEGT. The CDR3 spells CASSGDKYQPQHF. The sequenced CDR3 bases are TGTGCCAGCAGTGGGGACAAATATCAGCCC.

In regard to this clone: The read finishes 3 residues shy of the CDR3 end, and the germline J gene is used to complete it. The chain combines TRBV5-1 with TRBJ1-1; tentative D call: TRBD1 (5 bases). CDR3 length: 15 amino acids. The germline gives CDR1 SGHRS, CDR2 YFSETQ. V dropped 0 bases and J dropped 4 bases, with 13 bases sitting between them. CDR3 DNA, as far as it was read: TGCGCCAGCAGCTTGGAGGAGGGGAGGGGCACTGAA. Residues: CASSLEEGRGTE. The whole CDR3 protein is CASSLEEGRGTEAFF.

CDR3 bases read: TGTGCCAGCAGCTTGGTGGCAGGGGGCATAACTGAA. This codes for CASSLVAGGITE. The CDR3 in full is CASSLVAGGITEAFF. The chain combines TRBV5-6 with TRBJ1-1; 8 nucleotides align to TRBD1. Sequencing ends 3 residues short of the CDR3 end; the germline J gene provides the rest. Trimming at V came to 0 bases and at J to 5 bases, leaving 6 bases not matched to a gene. The CDR3 runs to 15 residues. Germline values: CDR1 SGHDT, CDR2 YYEEEE.

With respect to this clone: Coverage ceases 3 residues before the CDR3 finishes, and the germline J gene fills in the end. The chain employs TRBV30 and TRBJ1-5, with 7 bases fitting TRBD1. The CDR3 is 14 residues long. V lost 1 base, J lost 3 bases, and 3 bases stayed unmatched. Germline lookup yields CDR1 GTSNPN and CDR2 SVGIG (reference sequence). The CDR3 protein is CAWSADRFNQPQHF. Partial CDR3 DNA: TGTGCCTGGAGTGCGGACAGGTTCAATCAGCCC.

Worth noting for this clone: The read ends 3 residues before the CDR3 terminus; that terminus is restored from the germline J gene. The chain couples TRBV18 to TRBJ1-1; D is unresolved. Germline CDR1 and CDR2: KGHSH and LQKENI. This CDR3 is built from 14 residues. V lost 3 bases, J lost 6 bases, and 14 bases lay in between. CDR3 in amino acids: CASSPAGLGPEAFF. The sequenced CDR3 bases are TGTGCCAGCTCACCTGCGGGGTTAGGGCCTGAA.

Turning to this clone: From the germline J gene comes the end of the CDR3, since the read stops 3 residues before it. This sequence joins TRBV30 and TRBJ2-1, with 12 bases aligning to TRBD2. Germline trimming cut 5 bases from V and 6 bases from J; bases unmatched to any gene: 8. This CDR3 has 15 amino acids. In germline, CDR1 is GTSNPN, CDR2 SVGIG (reference sequence). The DNA read from the CDR3 is TGTGCCTGGGGGCGCGGACTAGCGGGGTCCAATGAG. It encodes CAWGRGLAGSNE. The CDR3 in full is CAWGRGLAGSNEQFF.

A remark on this clone: The read terminates 3 residues ahead of where the CDR3 ends, so the germline J gene completes it. This chain links TRBV20-1 with TRBJ1-1; D gene uncertain. The V and J ends lost 6 bases and 0 bases respectively, with 11 bases between them. This CDR3 region has 13 residues. CDR1 is DFQATT and CDR2 is SNEGSKA in the germline V gene (reference sequence). The DNA read from the CDR3 is TGCAGTGCCTCCGACACAATGAACACTGAA. This gives the protein CSASDTMNTE. The complete CDR3 reads CSASDTMNTEAFF.

Concerning this clone: With the read ending 3 residues before the CDR3 end, the germline J gene is used to fill in that end. The chain couples TRBV30 to TRBJ2-4; tentatively, D is TRBD1 (6 bases). Per the germline V gene, CDR1 is GTSNPN and CDR2 is SVGIG (reference sequence). The CDR3 runs to 15 residues. CDR3 DNA, as far as it was read: TGTGCCTGGAGTTTCGGAGACAGGCGTACTTATGGT. Amino acids: CAWSFGDRRTYG. The CDR3, in full, reads CAWSFGDRRTYGQYF.

Remarks on this clone: The CDR3 end falls 3 residues outside the read, so it is completed with the germline J gene. The chain has TRBV7-8 and TRBJ2-1; 8 bases are shared with TRBD1. This CDR3 is built from 14 residues. CDR1 is SGHVS, CDR2 FQNEAQ, per germline. V shed 3 bases and J 8 bases; nucleotides not matched to a gene: 6. The CDR3 spells CASSFLRGPDEQFF. Partial CDR3 DNA: TGTGCCAGCAGCTTTCTCAGGGGGCCTGATGAG.

As regards this clone: The sequence runs out 3 residues before the end of the CDR3; the remainder is reconstructed from the germline J gene. This chain connects TRBV7-6 to TRBJ2-6; maybe TRBD1 (6 bases). CDR1 and CDR2 (germline): SGHVS, FNYEAQ. The ends were cut back, 5 bases at V and 2 bases at J, with 10 bases in the middle. The CDR3 covers 15 residues. The CDR3 sequence: CASSHGQPGANVLTF. The DNA read from the CDR3 is TGTGCCAGCAGCCACGGACAGCCTGGGGCCAACGTC.

Concerning this clone itself: The read ends 3 residues early relative to the CDR3; the germline J gene fills the gap. V usage is TRBV7-2 and J usage is TRBJ1-6; 10 nucleotides align to TRBD1. Germline V gene lookup returns CDR1 SGHTA and CDR2 FQGNSA. The CDR3 spans 15 residues. V was pared by 3 bases and J by 8 bases, with 4 bases of the junction left unmatched. CDR3 DNA, as far as it was read: TGTGCCAGCAGCTTCGGACAGGGGGACTATTCACCC. This sequence encodes CASSFGQGDYSP. The whole CDR3 sequence is CASSFGQGDYSPLHF.